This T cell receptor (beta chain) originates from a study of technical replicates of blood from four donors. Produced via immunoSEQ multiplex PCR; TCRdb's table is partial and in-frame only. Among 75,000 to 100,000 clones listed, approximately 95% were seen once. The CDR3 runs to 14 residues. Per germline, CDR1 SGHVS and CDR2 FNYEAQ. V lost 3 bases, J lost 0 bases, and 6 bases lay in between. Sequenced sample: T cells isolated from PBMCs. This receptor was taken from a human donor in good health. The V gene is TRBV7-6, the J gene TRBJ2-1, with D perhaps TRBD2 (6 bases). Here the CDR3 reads CASSFGGSYNEQFF. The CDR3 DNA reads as TGTGCCAGCAGCTTCGGGGGCTCCTACAATGAGCAGTTCTTC.